This entry lists 22 T cell receptor beta chains sequenced from one sample in a study of cytomegalovirus exposure and HLA in healthy donors. Vbeta (60) and Jbeta (13) primers were used in the PCR. The method was immunoSEQ multiplex PCR; TCRdb's version includes in-frame clones alone and lacks a portion of them. The sample consists of about 76,000 clones, around four fifths of them appearing once. Sequencing was performed on PBMCs. All receptors come from a woman between 40 and 55 years old in good health and CMV-seropositive.

The V and J genes are TRBV2 and TRBJ2-3; D perhaps matches TRBD2 (6 bases). The CDR3 extends over 14 amino acids. The V end lost 1 base, the J end lost 3 bases, and 8 bases lay between the germline ends. The germline V gene has CDR1 SNHLY and CDR2 FYNNEI. The CDR3 nucleotides read TGTGCCAGCAGTGAAGGGGGAGGTACAGATACGCAGTATTTT. Encoded protein: CASSEGGGTDTQYF.

The chain employs TRBV6-1 and TRBJ2-3; 9 bases match TRBD1. There are 15 residues in the CDR3. The junction had 6 bases not matched to a gene; V was cut back by 3 bases and J by 5 bases. From germline, CDR1 is MNHNS and CDR2 SASEGT. The DNA for the CDR3 is TGTGCCAGCAGTGAGACAGGGGGATGGGTAGATACGCAGTATTTT. Translation: CASSETGGWVDTQYF.

This chain uses TRBV7-3 with TRBJ2-7; 7 bases are a match to TRBD2. The V gene's germline CDR1 is SGHTA and CDR2 FQGTGA. The CDR3 contains 14 residues. V lost 2 bases and J lost 6; bases outside the gene matches: 7. The CDR3 region has the DNA TGTGCCAGCAGCTTAGTTGGGACTACGAGCGAGCAGTACTTC. This encodes CASSLVGTTSEQYF.

This chain uses TRBV7-8 with TRBJ2-3; TRBD2 matches 10 bases. This CDR3 has 17 residues. V trimming: 1 base; J trimming: 2 bases; junction bases outside the gene matches: 6. Germline CDR1 and CDR2: SGHVS and FQNEAQ. The CDR3 DNA follows: TGTGCCAGCAGCTTAGGGGCTAGCGGGGGCCTCACAGATACGCAGTATTTT. Its protein is CASSLGASGGLTDTQYF.

The chain has TRBV28 and TRBJ2-6, with TRBD1 as a possible D gene (6 bases). V shed 4 bases and J shed 3 bases, with 16 bases lying between them. Germline CDR1 and CDR2: MDHEN and SYDVKM. This CDR3 contains 17 residues. The CDR3 reads CASSSVQGFIGANVLTF. The CDR3 nucleotides read TGTGCCAGCAGTTCAGTACAGGGTTTTATTGGGGCCAACGTCCTGACTTTC.

By share of the sample, this clone is medium-sized. The chain recombines TRBV7-2 with TRBJ2-3; a possible D gene is TRBD2 (6 bases). This CDR3 contains 15 residues. Looked up from germline, CDR1 is SGHTA and CDR2 is FQGNSA. V lost 2 bases, J lost 0 bases, and 9 bases lay in between. This CDR3 reads CASSLTGTSTDTQYF. DNA for the CDR3: TGTGCCAGCAGCTTAACCGGGACTAGCACAGATACGCAGTATTTT. Full variable domain (rest looked up from reference TRBV7-2 and TRBJ2-3): GAGVSQSPSNKVTEKGKDVELRCDPISGHTALYWYRQSLGQGLEFLIYFQGNSAPDKSGLPSDRFSAERTGGSVSTLTIQRTQQEDSAVYLCASSLTGTSTDTQYFGPGTRLTVL.

Comment on this clone: The junction does not match germline at one end; this may be a read error. The gene calls are TRBV6-5 and TRBJ2-5, with 8 positions matching TRBD1. Looked up from germline, CDR1 is MNHEY and CDR2 is SVGAGI. The CDR3 has 12 residues. The CDR3 nucleotides are TGCGTTTTAGGACAGGGACAAGAGACCCAGTACTTC. Translation: CVLGQGQETQYF.

This chain uses TRBV28 with TRBJ1-5, with a possible D match to TRBD1 (6 bases). Trimming removed 3 bases at V and 5 bases at J, with 20 bases between. CDR1 is MDHEN, CDR2 SYDVKM, per germline. CDR3 size: 17 residues. The CDR3 bases are TGTGCCAGCAGTTTGGGTCTAGGTAGCGAGGGGGATCAGCCCCAGCATTTT. Encoded protein: CASSLGLGSEGDQPQHF.

This chain connects TRBV5-1 to TRBJ2-3; TRBD2 might be the D (7 bases). The CDR3 totals 14 residues. Looked up from germline, CDR1 is SGHRS and CDR2 is YFSETQ. Trimming left V 7 bases short and J 1 base short, with 13 bases between. CDR3 region: CASGTGGRTDTQYF. The CDR3 bases are TGCGCCAGCGGAACCGGGGGGCGCACAGATACGCAGTATTTT.

This chain connects TRBV19 to TRBJ2-1, with 10 bases lining up with TRBD1. V lost 7 bases and J lost 7; bases outside the gene matches: 10. Germline CDR1 LNHDA, CDR2 SQIVND (reference sequence). The length of the CDR3 is 15 residues. The CDR3 region has the DNA TGTGCCAGTAACACAGGGACAGGGGCTTTGAATGAGCAGTTCTTC. It encodes CASNTGTGALNEQFF.

The chain employs TRBV19 and TRBJ1-4; D is unclear. The CDR3 runs 13 residues. V was cut by 5 bases and J by 0 bases, with 4 bases left in between. The germline V gene has CDR1 LNHDA and CDR2 SQIVND (reference sequence). For the CDR3, the DNA is TGTGCCAGTAGTCGGGCAACTAATGAAAAACTGTTTTTT. This translates into CASSRATNEKLFF.

This clone was seen a single time. The CDR3 sequence is CASSQDNLRDGYTF. CDR3 nucleotide sequence: TGCGCCAGCAGCCAAGATAATCTGCGGGACGGCTACACCTTC. V and J are TRBV4-3 and TRBJ1-2, with TRBD1 as a possible D gene (5 bases). V was clipped by 0 bases and J by 8 bases, with 13 bases between them. Germline V CDR1 and CDR2: LGHNA, YSLEER. The length of the CDR3 is 14 residues.

The gene calls are TRBV11-2 and TRBJ2-6; D may be TRBD1 (5 bases). Germline values: CDR1 SGHAT, CDR2 FQNNGV. V lost 3 bases and J 0 bases, leaving 6 bases between the germline ends. There are 15 residues in the CDR3. The CDR3 DNA follows: TGTGCCAGCAGCTTCGACAGCTCTGGGGCCAACGTCCTGACTTTC. Amino acids: CASSFDSSGANVLTF.

The V call is TRBV11-1, the J call TRBJ2-7; TRBD1 matches at 8 bases. V shed 6 bases, J shed 3 bases, and the junction held 7 bases outside the gene matches. Germline loops: CDR1 SGHAT, CDR2 FQDESV (reference sequence). There are 14 residues in the CDR3. The CDR3 spells CASRGDRGDYEQYF. CDR3 in DNA: TGTGCCAGCAGAGGAGACAGGGGAGACTACGAGCAGTACTTC.

The chain has TRBV5-1 and TRBJ2-7; TRBD2 matches at 10 bases. CDR1 is SGHRS, CDR2 YFSETQ, per germline. The CDR3 is 12 residues long. Trimming removed 10 bases from V and 4 bases from J; junction bases left unmatched: 5. The CDR3 nucleotides read TGCGCCCCCCAGCGGGAGGGTTACGAGCAGTACTTC. This sequence encodes CAPQREGYEQYF.

J is TRBJ2-7 and V is TRBV18, with D unclear. Between the trimmed V and J ends, which lost 3 bases and 7 bases, there was a span of 16 bases. Per germline, CDR1 KGHSH and CDR2 LQKENI. The CDR3 runs 14 residues. The CDR3 DNA sequence: TGTGCCAGCTCACCGCGAAGTACAGCTGGGGAGCAGTACTTC. It translates to CASSPRSTAGEQYF.

The rearrangement links TRBV18 to TRBJ1-2, with 11 positions matching TRBD1. Per the germline V gene, CDR1 is KGHSH and CDR2 is LQKENI. V shed 0 bases, J shed 3 bases, and the junction held 0 bases outside the gene matches. CDR3 length: 15 residues. CDR3 DNA sequence: TGTGCCAGCTCACCACCGGGACAGGGGGACTATGGCTACACCTTC. Its protein is CASSPPGQGDYGYTF.

This clone was observed a handful of times. The gene calls are TRBV11-1 and TRBJ2-3; 7 bases fit TRBD1. V lost 10 bases and J lost 6; bases outside the gene matches: 7. The germline CDR1 and CDR2 sequences are SGHAT and FQDESV (reference sequence). The CDR3 extends over 12 amino acids. The CDR3 DNA reads TGTGCCACAGGACAGGTCTTGGATACGCAGTATTTT. It translates to CATGQVLDTQYF.

V usage is TRBV2 and J usage is TRBJ2-5; TRBD2 matches 9 bases. In germline, CDR1 is SNHLY, CDR2 FYNNEI. Germline trimming cut 4 bases from V and 4 bases from J; bases unmatched to any gene: 7. This CDR3 is built from 15 residues. In DNA form, the CDR3 reads TGTGCCAGCAGTGTACTTAGCGGGGGCCTAGAGACCCAGTACTTC. It specifies CASSVLSGGLETQYF.

The chain recombines TRBV5-8 with TRBJ2-1; a possible D gene is TRBD2 (6 bases). The ends were cut back, 4 bases at V and 0 bases at J, with 17 bases in the middle. The CDR3 has 17 residues. The germline V gene encodes CDR1 SGHTS and CDR2 YDEGEE. DNA for the CDR3: TGTGCCAGCAGCGCCGGGACTTTCAGTTTCTCCTACAATGAGCAGTTCTTC. Its translation is CASSAGTFSFSYNEQFF. The whole variable domain, remainder taken from reference TRBV5-8 and TRBJ2-1, is EAGVTQSPTHLIKTRGQQATLRCSPISGHTSVYWYQQALGLGLQFLLWYDEGEERNRGNFPPRFSGRQFPNYSSELNVNALELEDSALYLCASSAGTFSFSYNEQFFGPGTRLTVL.

V and J are TRBV27 and TRBJ1-5; 9 positions match TRBD1. There are 14 residues in the CDR3. Germline V gives CDR1 MNHEY, CDR2 SMNVEV (reference sequence). J lost 6 bases, V lost 6 bases, and 6 bases had no gene match. The CDR3 here is CASRRDREAQPQHF. For the CDR3, the DNA is TGTGCCAGCAGGCGGGACAGGGAGGCTCAGCCCCAGCATTTT.

The chain has TRBV4-2 and TRBJ1-6, with 10 positions matching TRBD1. The CDR3 runs to 14 residues. Per germline, CDR1 LGHNA and CDR2 YNFKEQ. V gave up 6 bases and J gave up 9 bases; unmatched junction bases: 5. CDR3 coding DNA: TGTGCCAGCAGGGGGACAGGGGCCCCTTCACCCCTCCACTTT. Translation gives CASRGTGAPSPLHF.